This T cell receptor (beta chain) was obtained from a study of early T cells in non-severe SARS-CoV-2 infection. This clonotype was recorded many times. cDNA molecules, individually, were tagged with unique molecular identifiers. TCRdb processed the 5' RACE reads anew with MiXCR; each CDR3 protein has one entry. The data show roughly 80,000 distinct CDR3 sequences, with about 9.6% seen just once and more than 4.5% held by the top ten. Sequencing was performed on whole blood. The receptor's source is an adult who was a healthcare worker with PCR-confirmed SARS-CoV-2 infection or an uninfected control (not recorded which).

The CDR3 sequence is CASSRSLSGANVLTF. DNA for the CDR3: TGTGCCAGCAGCCGCAGCTTGTCAGGGGCCAACGTCCTGACTTTC. The chain has TRBV12-3 or TRBV12-4 and TRBJ2-6; D unresolved. The CDR3 has 15 amino acids. Trimming stripped 6 bases from V and 4 bases from J, with 13 bases between.